The entry below gives a single TCR beta chain sequence along with its context. This entry comes from a study of blood T cell repertoires in COVID-19. Study-wide background: Samples taken during acute and convalescent COVID-19 were collected in the United States, Italy and Spain.

The germline gives CDR1 ENHRY, CDR2 SYGVKD. This CDR3 spans 15 amino acids. With 2 bases removed from V and 0 bases from J, the gap between germline ends came to 8 bases. The data were produced by immunoSEQ multiplex PCR, yet TCRdb's version contains in-frame clones alone and is incomplete. This sample has under 200,000 clones; around 80% occur once, and the top ten carry less than 4%. This sequence was found in a woman aged 55-69 years who had recovered from COVID-19. Sequences were obtained from PBMCs or T cells enriched from blood (not recorded which). The V gene is TRBV10-3, the J gene TRBJ1-3; D is undetermined. CDR3 amino acids: CAISENGNSGNTIYF. CDR3 DNA sequence: TGTGCCATCAGTGAGAACGGGAACTCTGGAAACACCATATATTTT.